This T cell receptor (beta chain) derives from a study of blood T cell repertoires in COVID-19 (dated by TCRdb to 2018 to 2020). Broadly, across the study: Samples from collaborators originated in the United States, Italy and Spain and spanned both the acute and convalescent phases of COVID-19. Where available, HLA class I and class II types were taken from metadata supplied by the sample provider and were not determined by assay-based typing. The material from the prospective study consisted of cDNA or gDNA derived from T cells, B-cell-depleted T cells, or PBMCs. The repertoires were released in a freely available public database intended as a resource for research on the immune response to SARS-CoV-2. Sample metadata almost always included a de-identified subject ID, COVID-19 status, age in years and sex. The samples were drawn from the first 160 participants of the ongoing ImmuneRACE study and from under 1,500 subjects provided by 6 global collaborators. The dataset comprised deeply sampled blood TCRbeta repertoires from subjects exposed to, actively infected with, or recovered from COVID-19. The investigation overall reported the following: How much clinical and demographic metadata was included differed by source and by participant, and the metadata was provided uncurated.

Whole blood was collected in K2EDTA tubes by collaborating institutions according to the institutions' own protocols. For TCRbeta analysis, collaborator samples were shipped as frozen whole blood, as isolated PBMCs, or as DNA extracted from either sample type. V gives up 0 bases and J gives up 8 bases, and the segment between their germline ends measures 11 bases. From its cysteine to its phenylalanine, the CDR3 spans 14 amino acids. Kept here is only the CDR3 DNA, which spans 42 bases and is read in frame from base 1. Sequences SGDLS (CDR1) and YYNGEE (CDR2) are obtained from the germline V gene. TCRbeta CDR3 regions were amplified from genomic DNA by means of the immunoSEQ Assay, a bias-controlled multiplex PCR. The study's own analysis went as follows. Within the assay, amplification of reference gene primers was used to estimate how many nucleated cells each sample contained. To quantify the absolute abundance of each unique TCRbeta CDR3 rearrangement, sequence reads were collapsed and filtered. For each sample, productive Simpson clonality was calculated as the square root of Simpson's diversity index across productive rearrangements. Not all clones reach the TCRdb copy of this immuneACCESS table, which keeps in-frame sequences only. Checked studies attribute under half of the gap to unresolved V genes and leave the rest unexplained. Clone size and the V and J calls come from that table; the DNA yielded D and trimming. The sample records some 210,000 clones, about 83% of which are singletons. The ten largest clones represent roughly 7.6% of the sample.

About this clone itself: It lacks a known antigen. The input lacks base qualities; no much larger clone sits a single base away.

The receptor was derived from a woman aged 45-65 years with active or convalescent COVID-19. The rearrangement combines TRBV9 with TRBJ1-4, and perhaps TRBD1 as D gene, on 5 matching bases. The sample comprised peripheral blood. Read as DNA, the sequence is TGTGCCAGCAGCGTAGACCAGGGAGGGGAAAAACTGTTTTTT. The resulting protein is CASSVDQGGEKLFF.